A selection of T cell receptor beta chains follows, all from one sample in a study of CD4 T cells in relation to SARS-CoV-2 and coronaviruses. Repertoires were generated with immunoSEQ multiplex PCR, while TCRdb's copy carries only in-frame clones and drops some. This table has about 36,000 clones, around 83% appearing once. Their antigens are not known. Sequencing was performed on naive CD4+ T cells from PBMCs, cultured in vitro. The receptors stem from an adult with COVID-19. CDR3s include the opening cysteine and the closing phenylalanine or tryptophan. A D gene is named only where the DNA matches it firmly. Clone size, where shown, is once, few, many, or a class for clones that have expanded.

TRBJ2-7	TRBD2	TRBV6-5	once	TGTGCCAGCAGCCGAGCGGGAGCTCACTACGAGCAGTACTTC	CASSRAGAHYEQYF
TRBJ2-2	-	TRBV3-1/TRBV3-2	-	TGTGCCAGCAGCCAAGGAACAGGTTGGGCCGGGGAGCTGTTTTTT	CASSQGTGWAGELFF
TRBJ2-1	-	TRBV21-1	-	TGTGCCAGCAGCATGGGGGACAGGGTGCAATTTGATGAGCAGTTCTTC	CASSMGDRVQFDEQFF
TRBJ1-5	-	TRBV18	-	TGTGCCAGCTCACCAATGCGGGGAAGTCAGCCCCAGCATTTT	CASSPMRGSQPQHF
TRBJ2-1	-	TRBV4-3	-	TGCGCCAGCAGCCAAGATGGAGGGAAATACAATGAGCAGTTCTTC	CASSQDGGKYNEQFF
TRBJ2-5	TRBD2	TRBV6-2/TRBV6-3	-	TGTGCCAGCAGTTACGGTGGGACTAGGCGGGAGACCCAGTACTTC	CASSYGGTRRETQYF
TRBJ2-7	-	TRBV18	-	TGTGCCAGCTCACCTCCTCGTAACTACGAGCAGTACTTC	CASSPPRNYEQYF
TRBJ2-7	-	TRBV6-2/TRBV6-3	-	TGTGCCAGCAGTTACCGTGCCACCTCCTACGAGCAGTACTTC	CASSYRATSYEQYF
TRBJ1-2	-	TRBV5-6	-	TGTGCCAGCAGCCTAGAGGACCCCATCTACACCTTC	CASSLEDPIYTF
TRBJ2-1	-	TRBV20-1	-	TGCAGTGCTACTAGTTACAATGAGCAGTTCTTC	CSATSYNEQFF
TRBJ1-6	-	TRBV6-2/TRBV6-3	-	TGTGCCAGCAGTTACGATTCACCCCTCCACTTT	CASSYDSPLHF
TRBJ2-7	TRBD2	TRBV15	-	TGTGCCACCAGCAGAGAAAGCGGGATCTACGAGCAGTACTTC	CATSRESGIYEQYF
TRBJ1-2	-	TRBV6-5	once	TGTGCCAGCAGTACCACAGGGAAAGGCTACACCTTC	CASSTTGKGYTF
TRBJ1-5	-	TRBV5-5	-	TGTGCCAGCAGCTTGGCCAGCAGCAATCAGCCCCAGCATTTT	CASSLASSNQPQHF
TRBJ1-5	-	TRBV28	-	TGTGCCAGCAGTTTATTACAGGGCAATCAGCCCCAGCATTTT	CASSLLQGNQPQHF
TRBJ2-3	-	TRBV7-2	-	TGTGCCAGCAGCTTAGAGACCAGGGTGGATACGCAGTATTTT	CASSLETRVDTQYF
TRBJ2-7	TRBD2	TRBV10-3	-	TGTGCCATCAGTGAAGCGGGGGGACTCTACGAGCAGTACTTC	CAISEAGGLYEQYF
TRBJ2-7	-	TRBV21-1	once	TGTGCCACCCACCCCCGGGTTCTCGACGAGCAGTACTTC	CATHPRVLDEQYF
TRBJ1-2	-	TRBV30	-	TGTGCCTGGTCACCCGGGACGGCTAAGGGCTACACCTTC	CAWSPGTAKGYTF
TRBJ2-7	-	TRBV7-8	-	TGTGCCAGCAGCGCTACAGGGGGGGACCTTACCGGCGAGCAGTACTTC	CASSATGGDLTGEQYF
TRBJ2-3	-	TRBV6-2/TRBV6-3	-	TGTGCCAGCAGTTACTCGGACACGCAGTATTTT	CASSYSDTQYF
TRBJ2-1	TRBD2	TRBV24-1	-	TGTGCCACCAGTGAGGGGGGACTAAGATTCAACAATGAGCAGTTCTTC	CATSEGGLRFNNEQFF
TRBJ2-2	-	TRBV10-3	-	TGTGCCAGCCGACAGACGAACACCGGGGAGCTGTTTTTT	CASRQTNTGELFF
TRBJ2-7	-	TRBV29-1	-	TGCAGCGTTGAAGGACAGGCAAACTACGAGCAGTACTTC	CSVEGQANYEQYF
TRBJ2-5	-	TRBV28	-	TGTGCCAGCATTCGGGGGAGCCAAGAGACCCAGTACTTC	CASIRGSQETQYF
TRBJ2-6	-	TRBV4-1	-	TGCGCCAGCAGCCAAGACTCCGAGTCTGGGGCCAACGTCCTGACTTTC	CASSQDSESGANVLTF
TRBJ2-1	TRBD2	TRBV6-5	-	TGTGCCAGCAGTTTTCCACTAGCGGAGGAATACAATGAGCAGTTCTTC	CASSFPLAEEYNEQFF
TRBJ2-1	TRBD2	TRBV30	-	TGTGCCTGGAGTGTGGGGACTAGCGGGAATGAGCAGTTCTTC	CAWSVGTSGNEQFF
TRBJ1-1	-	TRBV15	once	TGTGCCACCAGCAGAGATAACACAAACACTGAAGCTTTCTTT	CATSRDNTNTEAFF
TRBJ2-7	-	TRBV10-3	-	TGTGCCATCATGGTCCCGACCTACGAGCAGTACTTC	CAIMVPTYEQYF
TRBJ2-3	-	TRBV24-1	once	TGTGCCACCAGTGATCCCCAGGGTCCGGATACGCAGTATTTT	CATSDPQGPDTQYF
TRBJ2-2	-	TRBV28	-	TGTGCCAGCACTTACGGGATTGCCGGGGAGCTGTTTTTT	CASTYGIAGELFF
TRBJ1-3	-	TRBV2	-	TGTGCCAGCAGTCGGGACTCTACCGCCTCTGGAAACACCATATATTTT	CASSRDSTASGNTIYF
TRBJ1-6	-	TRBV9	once	TGTGCCAGCAGCGCAGATGGAGGGGTTAATAATTCACCCCTCCACTTT	CASSADGGVNNSPLHF
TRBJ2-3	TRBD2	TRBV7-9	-	TGTGCCAGCAGCCAAGGACTAGCAACAGATACGCAGTATTTT	CASSQGLATDTQYF
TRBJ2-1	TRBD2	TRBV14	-	TGTGCCAGCAGCCAAGATTACGGGAGGTCCTACAATGAGCAGTTCTTC	CASSQDYGRSYNEQFF
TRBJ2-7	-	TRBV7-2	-	TGTGCCAGCAGCCCCCGCGAAGGGCAGTACGAGCAGTACTTC	CASSPREGQYEQYF
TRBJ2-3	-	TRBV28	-	TGTGCCAGCCCTGCGGGACGGGGACGGGGGACAAGTGGCACAGATACGCAGTATTTT	CASPAGRGRGTSGTDTQYF
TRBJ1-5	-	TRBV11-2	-	TGTGCCAGCAGCTTCGGCCTTAATAGCAATCAGCCCCAGCATTTT	CASSFGLNSNQPQHF
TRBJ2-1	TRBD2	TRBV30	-	TGTGCCTGGAGGAGAGGTCCTGGGACTAGCGGGAGAAATGAGCAGTTCTTC	CAWRRGPGTSGRNEQFF
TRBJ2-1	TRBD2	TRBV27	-	TGTGCCAGCAGTTTATCGTCCTGGCTAGCGGGAAACTACAATGAGCAGTTCTTC	CASSLSSWLAGNYNEQFF
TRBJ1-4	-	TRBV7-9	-	TGTGCCAGCAGCTTGGGTGTCGTTGAAGATGAAAAACTGTTTTTT	CASSLGVVEDEKLFF
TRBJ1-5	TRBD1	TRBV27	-	TGTGCCAGCAGTCCACAGGGGGCAGCTAATCAGCCCCAGCATTTT	CASSPQGAANQPQHF
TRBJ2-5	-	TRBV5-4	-	TGTGCCAGCAGCCTATCTGGGTCCCAAGAGACCCAGTACTTC	CASSLSGSQETQYF
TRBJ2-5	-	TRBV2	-	TGTGCCAGCAAGAGGGACCCTCCGAAGGGAGAGACCCAGTACTTC	CASKRDPPKGETQYF
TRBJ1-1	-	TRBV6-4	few	TGTGCCAGCTTATTGGCTGAAGCTTTCTTT	CASLLAEAFF
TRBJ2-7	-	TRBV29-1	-	TGCAGCGTTGACGGAGGGCGAGCCTACGAGCAGTACTTC	CSVDGGRAYEQYF
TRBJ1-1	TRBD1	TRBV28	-	TGTGCCAGCAGCCTGGGACAGGGGCGTGAAGCTTTCTTT	CASSLGQGREAFF
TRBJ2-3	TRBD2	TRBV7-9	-	TGTGCGGCGGGGAGGGCCAACACAGATACGCAGTATTTT	CAAGRANTDTQYF